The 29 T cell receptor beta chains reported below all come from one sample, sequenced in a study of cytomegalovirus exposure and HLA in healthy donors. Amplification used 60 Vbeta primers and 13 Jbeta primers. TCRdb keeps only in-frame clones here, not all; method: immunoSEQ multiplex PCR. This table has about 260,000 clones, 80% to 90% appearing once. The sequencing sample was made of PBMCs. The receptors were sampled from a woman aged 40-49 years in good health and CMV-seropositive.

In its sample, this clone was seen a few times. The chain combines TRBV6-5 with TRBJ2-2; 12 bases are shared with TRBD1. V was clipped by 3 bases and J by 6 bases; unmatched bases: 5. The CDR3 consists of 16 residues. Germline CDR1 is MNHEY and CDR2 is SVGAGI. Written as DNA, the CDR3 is TGTGCCAGCAGTTATTCCGGGACAGGGGGCCCCGGGGAGCTGTTTTTT. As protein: CASSYSGTGGPGELFF.

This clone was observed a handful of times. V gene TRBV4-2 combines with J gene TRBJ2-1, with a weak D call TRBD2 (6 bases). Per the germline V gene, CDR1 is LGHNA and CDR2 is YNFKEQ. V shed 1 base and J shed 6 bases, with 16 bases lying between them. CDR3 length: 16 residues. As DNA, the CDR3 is TGTGCCAGCAGCCAAGCGGCGGCGGGAACAAGCAATGAGCAGTTCTTC. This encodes CASSQAAAGTSNEQFF.

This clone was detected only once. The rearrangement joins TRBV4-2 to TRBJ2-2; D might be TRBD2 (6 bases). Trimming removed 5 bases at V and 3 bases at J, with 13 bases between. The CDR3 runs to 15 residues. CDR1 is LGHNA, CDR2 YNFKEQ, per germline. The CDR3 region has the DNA TGTGCCAGCAGCGTCCACCGGGACTACACCGGGGAGCTGTTTTTT. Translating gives CASSVHRDYTGELFF.

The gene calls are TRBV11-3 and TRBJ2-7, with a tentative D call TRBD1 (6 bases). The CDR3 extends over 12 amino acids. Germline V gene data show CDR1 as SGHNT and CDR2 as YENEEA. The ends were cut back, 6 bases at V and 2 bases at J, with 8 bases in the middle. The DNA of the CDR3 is TGTGCCAGCAGTGACAGGACCTACGAGCAGTACTTC. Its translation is CASSDRTYEQYF.

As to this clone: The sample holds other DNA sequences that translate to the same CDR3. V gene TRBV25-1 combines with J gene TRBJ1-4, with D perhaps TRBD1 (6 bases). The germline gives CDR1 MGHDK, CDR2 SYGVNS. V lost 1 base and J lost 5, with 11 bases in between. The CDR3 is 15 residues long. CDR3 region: CASSEWGGGNEKLFF. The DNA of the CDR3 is TGTGCCAGCAGTGAATGGGGGGGCGGGAATGAAAAACTGTTTTTT.

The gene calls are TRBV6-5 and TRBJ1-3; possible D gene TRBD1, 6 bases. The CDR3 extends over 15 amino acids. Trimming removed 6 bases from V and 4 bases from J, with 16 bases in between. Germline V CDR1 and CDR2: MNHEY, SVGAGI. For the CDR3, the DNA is TGTGCCAGCAGCCGAGGGGGAGGGTCCGGAAACACCATATATTTT. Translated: CASSRGGGSGNTIYF.

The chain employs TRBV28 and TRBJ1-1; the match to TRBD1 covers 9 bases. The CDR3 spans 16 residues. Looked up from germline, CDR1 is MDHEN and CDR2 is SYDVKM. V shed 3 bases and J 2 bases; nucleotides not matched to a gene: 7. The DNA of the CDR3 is TGTGCCAGCAGTTTCATTGGGACAGGGTTAAACACTGAAGCTTTCTTT. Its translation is CASSFIGTGLNTEAFF. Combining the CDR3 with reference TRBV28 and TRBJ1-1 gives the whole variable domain DVKVTQSSRYLVKRTGEKVFLECVQDMDHENMFWYRQDPGLGLRLIYFSYDVKMKEKGDIPEGYSVSREKKERFSLILESASTNQTSMYLCASSFIGTGLNTEAFFGQGTRLTVV.

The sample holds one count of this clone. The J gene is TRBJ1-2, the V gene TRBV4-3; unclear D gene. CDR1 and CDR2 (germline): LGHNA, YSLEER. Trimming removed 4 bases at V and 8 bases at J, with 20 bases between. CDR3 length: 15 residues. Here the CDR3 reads CASSPSEIGGQGYTF. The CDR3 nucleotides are TGCGCCAGCAGCCCCTCGGAGATAGGAGGGCAAGGCTACACCTTC.

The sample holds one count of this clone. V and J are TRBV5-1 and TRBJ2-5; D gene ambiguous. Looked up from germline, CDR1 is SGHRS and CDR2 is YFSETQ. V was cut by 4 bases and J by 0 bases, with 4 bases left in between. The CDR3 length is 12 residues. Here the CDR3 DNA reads TGCGCCAGCAGCCGTCACCAAGAGACCCAGTACTTC. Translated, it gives CASSRHQETQYF.

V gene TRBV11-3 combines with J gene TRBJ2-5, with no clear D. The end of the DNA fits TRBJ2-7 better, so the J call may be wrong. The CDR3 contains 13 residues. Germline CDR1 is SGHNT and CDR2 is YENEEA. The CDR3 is CASSFHPRYEQYF. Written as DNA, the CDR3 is TGTGCCAGCAGCTTCCATCCCCGTTACGAGCAGTACTTC.

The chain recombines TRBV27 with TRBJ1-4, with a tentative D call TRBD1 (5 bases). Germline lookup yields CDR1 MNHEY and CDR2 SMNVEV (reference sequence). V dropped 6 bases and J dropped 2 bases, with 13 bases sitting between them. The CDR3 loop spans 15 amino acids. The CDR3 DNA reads TGTGCCAGCAGCGGGGGATGGGGGACTAATGAAAAACTGTTTTTT. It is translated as CASSGGWGTNEKLFF.

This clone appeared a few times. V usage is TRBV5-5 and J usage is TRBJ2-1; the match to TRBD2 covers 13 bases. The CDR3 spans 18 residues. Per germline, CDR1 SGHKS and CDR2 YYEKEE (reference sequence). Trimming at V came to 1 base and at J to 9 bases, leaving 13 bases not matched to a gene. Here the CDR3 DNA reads TGTGCCAGCAGCTTGACTAGCGGGAGGGCCGGATCGGGGGGTGAGCAGTTCTTC. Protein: CASSLTSGRAGSGGEQFF.

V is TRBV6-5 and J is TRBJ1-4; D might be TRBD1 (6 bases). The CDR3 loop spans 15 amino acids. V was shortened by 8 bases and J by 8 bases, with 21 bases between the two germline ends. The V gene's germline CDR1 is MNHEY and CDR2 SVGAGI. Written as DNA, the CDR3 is TGTGCCAGCGGATCCCGGACGGGGGGGCAAGAAAAACTGTTTTTT. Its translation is CASGSRTGGQEKLFF.

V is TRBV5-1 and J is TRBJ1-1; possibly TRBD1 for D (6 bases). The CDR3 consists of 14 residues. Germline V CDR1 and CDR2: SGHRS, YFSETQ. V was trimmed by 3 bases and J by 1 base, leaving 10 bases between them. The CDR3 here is CASSYGQTNTEAFF. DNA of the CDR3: TGCGCCAGCAGCTACGGACAGACGAACACTGAAGCTTTCTTT.

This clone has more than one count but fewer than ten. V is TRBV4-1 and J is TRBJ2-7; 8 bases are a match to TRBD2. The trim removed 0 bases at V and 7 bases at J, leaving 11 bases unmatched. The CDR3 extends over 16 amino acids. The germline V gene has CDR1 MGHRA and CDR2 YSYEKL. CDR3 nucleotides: TGCGCCAGCAGCCAAGAAACGGGAGGGCCGATGGGGGAGCAGTACTTC. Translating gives CASSQETGGPMGEQYF.

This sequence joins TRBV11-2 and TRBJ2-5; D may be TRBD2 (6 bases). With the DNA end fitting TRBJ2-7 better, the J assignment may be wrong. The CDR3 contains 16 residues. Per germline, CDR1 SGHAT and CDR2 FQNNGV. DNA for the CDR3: TGTGCCAGCAGCTTTGATCCGGGAGCCGCAGCCTACGAGCAGTACTTC. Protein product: CASSFDPGAAAYEQYF.

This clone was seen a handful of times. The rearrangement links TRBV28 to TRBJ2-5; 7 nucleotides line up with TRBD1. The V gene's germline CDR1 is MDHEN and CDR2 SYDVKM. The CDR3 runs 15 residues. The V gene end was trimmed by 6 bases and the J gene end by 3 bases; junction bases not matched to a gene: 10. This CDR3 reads CASSQLRQGKETQYF. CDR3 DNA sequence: TGTGCCAGCAGCCAACTTAGACAGGGAAAAGAGACCCAGTACTTC. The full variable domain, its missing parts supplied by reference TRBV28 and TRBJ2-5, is DVKVTQSSRYLVKRTGEKVFLECVQDMDHENMFWYRQDPGLGLRLIYFSYDVKMKEKGDIPEGYSVSREKKERFSLILESASTNQTSMYLCASSQLRQGKETQYFGPGTRLLVL.

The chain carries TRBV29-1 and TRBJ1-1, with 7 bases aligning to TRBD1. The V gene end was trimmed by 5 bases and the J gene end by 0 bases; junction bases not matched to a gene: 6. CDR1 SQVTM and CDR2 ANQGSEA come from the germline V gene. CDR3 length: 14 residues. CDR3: CSVQTGTVNTEAFF. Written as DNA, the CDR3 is TGCAGCGTTCAAACCGGGACAGTGAACACTGAAGCTTTCTTT.

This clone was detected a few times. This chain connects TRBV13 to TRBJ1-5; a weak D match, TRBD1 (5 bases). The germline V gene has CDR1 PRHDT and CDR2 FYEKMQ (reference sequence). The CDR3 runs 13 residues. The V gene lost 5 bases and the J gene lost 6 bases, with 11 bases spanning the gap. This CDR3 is CASSLGGGQPQHF. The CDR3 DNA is TGTGCCAGCAGCCTGGGGGGGGGTCAGCCCCAGCATTTT. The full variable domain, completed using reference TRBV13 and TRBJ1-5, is AAGVIQSPRHLIKEKRETATLKCYPIPRHDTVYWYQQGPGQDPQFLISFYEKMQSDKGSIPDRFSAQQFSDYHSELNMSSLELGDSALYFCASSLGGGQPQHFGDGTRLSIL.

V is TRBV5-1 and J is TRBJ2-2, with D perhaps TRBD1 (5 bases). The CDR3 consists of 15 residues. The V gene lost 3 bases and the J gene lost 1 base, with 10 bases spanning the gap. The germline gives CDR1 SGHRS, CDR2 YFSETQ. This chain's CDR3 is CASSSGQQNTGELFF. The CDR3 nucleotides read TGCGCCAGCAGCTCAGGGCAGCAGAACACCGGGGAGCTGTTTTTT.

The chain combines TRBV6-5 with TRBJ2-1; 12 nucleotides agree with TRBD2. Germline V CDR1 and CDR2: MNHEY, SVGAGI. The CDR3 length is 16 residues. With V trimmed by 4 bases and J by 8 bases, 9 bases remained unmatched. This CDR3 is CASSSPGTSGSDEQFF. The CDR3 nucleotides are TGTGCCAGCAGTTCCCCCGGGACTAGCGGGTCGGATGAGCAGTTCTTC.

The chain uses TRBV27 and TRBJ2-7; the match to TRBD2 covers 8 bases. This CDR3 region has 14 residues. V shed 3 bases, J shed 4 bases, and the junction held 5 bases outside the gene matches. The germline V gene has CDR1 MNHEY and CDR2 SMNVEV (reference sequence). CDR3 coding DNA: TGTGCCAGCAGTTTCGGACTAGCTTCTTACGAGCAGTACTTC. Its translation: CASSFGLASYEQYF.

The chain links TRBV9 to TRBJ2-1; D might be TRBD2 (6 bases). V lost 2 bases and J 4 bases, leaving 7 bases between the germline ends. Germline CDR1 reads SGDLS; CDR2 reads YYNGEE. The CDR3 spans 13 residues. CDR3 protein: CASSVGTYNEQFF. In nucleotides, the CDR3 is TGTGCCAGCAGCGTCGGGACTTACAATGAGCAGTTCTTC.

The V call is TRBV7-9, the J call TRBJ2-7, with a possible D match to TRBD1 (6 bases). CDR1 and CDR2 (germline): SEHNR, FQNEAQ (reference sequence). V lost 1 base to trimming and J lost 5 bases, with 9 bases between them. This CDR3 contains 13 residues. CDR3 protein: CASSLVTGNEQYF. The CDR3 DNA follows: TGTGCCAGCAGCTTAGTTACAGGGAACGAGCAGTACTTC.

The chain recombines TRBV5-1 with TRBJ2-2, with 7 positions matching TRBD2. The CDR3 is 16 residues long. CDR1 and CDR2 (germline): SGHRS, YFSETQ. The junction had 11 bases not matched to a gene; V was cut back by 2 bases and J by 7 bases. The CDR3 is CASSFSWTSVLGELFF. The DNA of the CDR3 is TGCGCCAGCAGCTTTTCTTGGACTAGTGTTCTCGGGGAGCTGTTTTTT.

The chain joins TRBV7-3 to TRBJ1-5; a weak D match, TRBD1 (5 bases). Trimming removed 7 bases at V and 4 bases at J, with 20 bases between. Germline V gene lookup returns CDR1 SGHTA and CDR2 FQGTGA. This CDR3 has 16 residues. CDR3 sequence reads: CASTPPRVYPNQPQHF. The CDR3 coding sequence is TGTGCCAGCACCCCGCCCAGGGTTTATCCGAATCAGCCCCAGCATTTT.

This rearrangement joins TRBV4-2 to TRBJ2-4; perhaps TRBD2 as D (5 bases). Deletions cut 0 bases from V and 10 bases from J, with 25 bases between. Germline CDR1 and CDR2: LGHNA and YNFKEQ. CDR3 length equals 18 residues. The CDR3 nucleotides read TGTGCCAGCAGCCAAGATCCGTTGGACTCCCAGTATTTAGCGATTCAGTACTTC. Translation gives CASSQDPLDSQYLAIQYF.

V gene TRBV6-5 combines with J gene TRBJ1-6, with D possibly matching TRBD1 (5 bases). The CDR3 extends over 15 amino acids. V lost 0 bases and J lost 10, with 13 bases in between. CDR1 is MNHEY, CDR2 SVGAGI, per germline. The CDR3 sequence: CASSYSEGPGSPLHF. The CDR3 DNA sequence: TGTGCCAGCAGTTACTCGGAGGGGCCCGGCTCACCCCTCCACTTT.

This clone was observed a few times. CDR3 in amino acids: CASSEAPLGQPQHF. CDR3 coding DNA: TGTGCCAGCTCGGAGGCTCCCCTCGGTCAGCCCCAGCATTTT. This chain uses TRBV18 with TRBJ1-5, with D hard to call. There are 14 residues in the CDR3. Trimming pared 6 bases from V and 6 bases from J, leaving 15 bases between. CDR1 and CDR2 (germline): KGHSH, LQKENI.